A selection of T cell receptor beta chains follows, all from one sample in a study of OX40 agonist ivuxolimab in advanced cancers. This table comes from immunoSEQ multiplex PCR, and its TCRdb copy is limited to in-frame clones, with some not included. The table records fewer than 20,000 clones, more than 70% of them present only once. Sequencing was performed on CD4+ or CD8+ T cells sorted from blood, taken in a trial of the OX40 agonist ivuxolimab. The receptors shown here come from an adult with an advanced solid tumor such as melanoma, head and neck, liver or kidney cancer. Both conserved end residues are part of each CDR3. The order of the fields is clone size, D gene, V gene, J gene, CDR3 DNA, CDR3 protein. D genes are given only for firm matches. Size tells how often a clone was seen (once, few, many) or the class of an expanded clone, and some rows leave it out.

once	TRBD1	TRBV9	TRBJ2-7	TGTGCCAGCAGCGTAGAAGGGGACAGAAGGGAGCAGTACTTC	CASSVEGDRREQYF
.	.	TRBV7-2	TRBJ2-5	TGTGCCAGCAGCTTACAAGAGACCCAGTACTTC	CASSLQETQYF
once	.	TRBV7-8	TRBJ2-3	TGTGCCAGCAGCTTACCCCTAGGACACACAGATACGCAGTATTTT	CASSLPLGHTDTQYF
.	.	TRBV5-5	TRBJ1-2	TGTGCCAGCAGCTTGGATCCAGGGTGGGCATATGGCTACACCTTC	CASSLDPGWAYGYTF
once	TRBD1	TRBV5-4	TRBJ1-6	TGTGCCAGCAGACGGGGACAGATGGATTCACCCCTCCACTTT	CASRRGQMDSPLHF
.	.	TRBV6-5	TRBJ2-1	TGTGCCAGCAGTTACTCGAAGGTGTCCACTGAGCAGTTCTTC	CASSYSKVSTEQFF
.	.	TRBV6-1	TRBJ1-2	TGTGCCAGCAGTGAAGTCGGTGGCTACACCTTC	CASSEVGGYTF
.	TRBD1	TRBV6-1	TRBJ2-7	TGTGCCAGCAATCAATTACAGGGGACCTACGAGCAGTACTTC	CASNQLQGTYEQYF
.	TRBD2	TRBV10-2	TRBJ2-1	TGCGCCAGCAGTTTAGCGGGGGGGCTATACAATGAGCAGTTCTTC	CASSLAGGLYNEQFF
.	.	TRBV20-1	TRBJ2-1	TGCAGTGCTAGACGACAAGAAGAGCAGTTCTTC	CSARRQEEQFF
.	.	TRBV5-1	TRBJ1-2	TGCGCCAGCAGCTTGGGCCCCGGGCATGGCTACACCTTC	CASSLGPGHGYTF
.	.	TRBV5-5	TRBJ2-3	TGTGCCAGCAGCTTTAGCGCGGGGGCGATTACAGATACGCAGTATTTT	CASSFSAGAITDTQYF
.	.	TRBV5-4	TRBJ2-7	TGTGCCAGCAGCTTTGGGTCCCCCTACGAGCAGTACTTC	CASSFGSPYEQYF
few	.	TRBV19	TRBJ2-6	TGTGCCAGTAGTACCGGGACCTCTGGGGCCAACGTCCTGACTTTC	CASSTGTSGANVLTF
.	.	TRBV7-9	TRBJ1-5	TGTGCCAGCAGCTTCGCGGCAGGGGACAATCAGCCCCAGCATTTT	CASSFAAGDNQPQHF
.	TRBD1	TRBV2	TRBJ1-5	TGTGCCAGCAGCCCCACCCCGACAGGGAATCAGCCCCAGCATTTT	CASSPTPTGNQPQHF
.	.	TRBV25-1	TRBJ2-2	TGTGCCAGCAGTGCCGGCGAGTTCCCCGGGGAGCTGTTTTTT	CASSAGEFPGELFF
.	.	TRBV6-4	TRBJ1-4	TGTGCCAGCACCCCAGCGGTAGGACCCAAATCGGAAAAACTGTTTTTT	CASTPAVGPKSEKLFF
.	TRBD2	TRBV5-1	TRBJ2-7	TGCGCCAGCAGCGTACTAGCGGGGGGCTACGAGCAGTACTTC	CASSVLAGGYEQYF
.	TRBD2	TRBV2	TRBJ2-3	TGTGCCAGCAGTGAACCTCGCGGGGGTAGCACAGATACGCAGTATTTT	CASSEPRGGSTDTQYF
few	.	TRBV4-1	TRBJ1-1	TGCGCCAGCAGCGGTCGAGGCGGGCGAAGCGTGAACACTGAAGCTTTCTTT	CASSGRGGRSVNTEAFF
.	TRBD1	TRBV7-2	TRBJ2-1	TGTGCCAGCAGCCCTAGACAGGGTCGGGCATCTCAGTTCTTC	CASSPRQGRASQFF
.	TRBD1	TRBV5-1	TRBJ1-4	TGCGCCAGCAGCCAAACAGGGACAGTTAATGAAAAACTGTTTTTT	CASSQTGTVNEKLFF
once	.	TRBV11-2	TRBJ2-3	TGTGCCAGCAGCTCAAATCACGGGCCCACAGATACGCAGTATTTT	CASSSNHGPTDTQYF
.	.	TRBV6-6	TRBJ1-5	TGTGCCAGCAGTTACCGCCTCGTAAATCAGCCCCAGCATTTT	CASSYRLVNQPQHF
.	.	TRBV29-1	TRBJ1-2	TGCAGCGTTGTCGGACCCGGGACATATGGCTACACCTTC	CSVVGPGTYGYTF
.	.	TRBV5-4	TRBJ2-2	TGTGCCAGCAGAATCGATAGGAACACCGGGGAGCTGTTTTTT	CASRIDRNTGELFF
.	.	TRBV4-1	TRBJ2-1	TGCGCCAGCAGCCAAGTTAATATGCTCTCCTACAATGAGCAGTTCTTC	CASSQVNMLSYNEQFF
.	.	TRBV15	TRBJ2-7	TGTGCCACCAGCAGAGATGTGATGGGTCAACCCTACGAGCAGTACTTC	CATSRDVMGQPYEQYF
.	.	TRBV7-9	TRBJ2-7	TGTGCCAGCAGCCCCCGGGGCCCCGTCGAGCAGTACTTC	CASSPRGPVEQYF
.	TRBD2	TRBV6-5	TRBJ2-5	TGTGCCAGCAGCCCTCTTTTAGCGGGGGGGGAGACCCAGTACTTC	CASSPLLAGGETQYF
.	TRBD2	TRBV9	TRBJ2-3	TGTGCCAGCAGCGACGGGGCTAGCGGGGGGGCCGCAGATACGCAGTATTTT	CASSDGASGGAADTQYF
.	.	TRBV11-2	TRBJ1-1	TGTGCCAGCAGCTTGTTGATACTGAACACTGAAGCTTTCTTT	CASSLLILNTEAFF
.	TRBD2	TRBV9	TRBJ2-7	TGTGCCAGCAGCGTAGGGGCGGGGGAATACTACGAGCAGTACTTC	CASSVGAGEYYEQYF
.	.	TRBV6-5	TRBJ1-2	TGTGCCAGCAGTTACTCGGCGGCTGGGAGTGGCTACACCTTC	CASSYSAAGSGYTF
few	TRBD1	TRBV6-1	TRBJ1-5	TGTGCCAGCAGTGAAGCGGCAGGGGGAGGGGATCAGCCCCAGCATTTT	CASSEAAGGGDQPQHF
.	.	TRBV5-1	TRBJ2-2	TGCGCCAGCAGCTTGGCCGGGTACACCGGGGAGCTGTTTTTT	CASSLAGYTGELFF
.	.	TRBV5-6	TRBJ2-7	TGTGCCAGCAGCTTGAACCTCTACGAGCAGTACTTC	CASSLNLYEQYF
.	.	TRBV7-2	TRBJ2-1	TGTGCCAGCAGCTTAGAAGGGAGTTCCCATGAGCAGTTCTTC	CASSLEGSSHEQFF
.	.	TRBV5-1	TRBJ1-2	TGCGCCAGCAGTTCGACAGACTATGGCTACACCTTC	CASSSTDYGYTF
.	TRBD1	TRBV5-1	TRBJ2-2	TGCGCCAGCAGTTCAGGGGGCCCGAACACCGGGGAGCTGTTTTTT	CASSSGGPNTGELFF